Sequencing of this T cell receptor (beta chain) was carried out in a study of blood T cell repertoires in COVID-19. Looking at the study overall: PBMCs, B-cell-depleted T cells, or T cells were the source of the cDNA or gDNA that made up the material.

Clones were sequenced by immunoSEQ multiplex PCR, and TCRdb holds only the in-frame ones, with some missing. This sample carries some 45,000 clones, 85% to 95% of them seen once, and the ten largest clones take about 1%. This clone was detected once. CDR1 and CDR2 (germline): MNHEY, SVGAGI. V lost 4 bases and J 8 bases, leaving 15 bases between the germline ends. This CDR3 comprises 15 residues. The source of this sequence is a man between 60 and 70 years old with COVID-19, enrolled during active disease. This rearrangement joins TRBV6-5 to TRBJ1-6; D possibly corresponds to TRBD1 (5 bases). Sequenced material: peripheral blood. CDR3 sequence (DNA): TGTGCCAGCAGTTTAAACAGGATTAAGGATTCACCCCTCCACTTT. Protein sequence: CASSLNRIKDSPLHF.